This T cell receptor beta chain emerged from a study of OX40 agonist ivuxolimab in advanced cancers. Looking at the study overall: Dosing consisted of intravenous ivuxolimab at 0.01 to 10 mg/kg every 2 weeks. Three patients got partial responses; one had hepatocellular carcinoma and two had cutaneous melanoma. Findings and limits, study-wide: Both CD4+ and CD8+ T cell populations in blood had undergone clonal expansion by week 6 at 0.1 to 3.0 mg/kg. Some patients who did not respond also had low normalized T-cell clonal expansion.

Sequencing was performed with immunoSEQ multiplex PCR; in TCRdb, only in-frame clones are kept and a portion is missing. The sample consists of 70,000 to 85,000 clones, over 80% of them appearing once. Germline V gene sequence: CDR1 MGHRA, CDR2 YSYEKL. This CDR3 region has 14 residues. Deletions cut 0 bases from V and 7 bases from J, with 12 bases between. For this clone: Its antigen is unidentified.

The sequence was obtained from an adult with an advanced solid tumor such as melanoma, head and neck, liver or kidney cancer. The rearrangement joins TRBV4-1 to TRBJ1-2; D not certain. The sequenced sample was CD4+ or CD8+ T cells sorted from blood, obtained in a trial of the OX40 agonist ivuxolimab. CDR3: CASSQDRRVSGYTF. CDR3 bases: TGCGCCAGCAGCCAAGATAGGAGGGTTTCTGGCTACACCTTC.